These 18 T cell receptor beta chains came from one sample sequenced in a study of regulatory T cells in long-lasting Graves disease (dated by TCRdb to 2020 to 2023). Per the publication, the time point label means: persistent/refractory GD, antithyroid drugs over 5 years with positive TRAb. For both TCR sequencing and RNA sequencing, RNA was extracted from PBMCs in TRIzol. Receptors were amplified or captured by multiplex PCR. TCRdb names Illumina HiSeq 4000 as the instrument used. iRepertoire HTBI primers and Arm-PCR amplification of CDR3 regions were used to construct TCR beta libraries. Using fastp trimming at Q25 and MiXCR clonotype assembly, TCRdb reanalyzed the public sequencing data and kept in-frame beta chains. Rows with one shared CDR3 protein collapse into an entry with the most common genes and DNA. In all, the sample holds hundreds of thousands of distinct CDR3 sequences, and around 30% of those were seen once. 35% to 55% of the sample comes from the top ten.

Material: peripheral blood mononuclear cells (PBMCs), obtained when the disease was refractory, from a patient treated with antithyroid drugs. The receptors here all came from a female donor with Graves disease.

This clonotype was seen only a few times. The chain carries TRBV6-2 or TRBV6-3 and TRBJ1-5, with TRBD1 matching 7 bases. Germline V gives CDR1 MNHEY, CDR2 SVGEGT. This CDR3 is 18 amino acids long. V gave up 3 bases and J gave up 0 bases; unmatched junction bases: 11. CDR3 amino acids: CASSYAGRGAYSNQPQHF. In DNA, the CDR3 is TGTGCCAGCAGTTATGCCGGCAGGGGGGCATATAGCAATCAGCCCCAGCATTTT.

CDR3 sequence reads: CASSPGLAGEPYEQYF. CDR3 sequence (DNA): TGTGCCAGCAGCCCTGGACTAGCGGGAGAGCCCTACGAGCAGTACTTC. J is TRBJ2-7 and V is TRBV11-3; 13 bases line up with TRBD2. Trimming removed 5 bases from V and 2 bases from J; junction bases left unmatched: 6. The CDR3 consists of 16 residues. The germline CDR1 and CDR2 sequences are SGHNT and YENEEA.

This sequence joins TRBV30 and TRBJ1-2; D is unresolved. V gave up 0 bases and J gave up 3 bases, with 14 bases separating them. Looked up from germline, CDR1 is GTSNPN and CDR2 is SVGIG (reference sequence). The CDR3 covers 15 residues. The CDR3 DNA sequence: TGTGCCTGGAGTGTATTAGTCTCGACGGACTATGGCTACACCTTC. This gives the protein CAWSVLVSTDYGYTF.

This chain connects TRBV5-1 to TRBJ1-1; tentative D call: TRBD1 (5 bases). CDR3 length equals 16 residues. The V end lost 0 bases, the J end lost 0 bases, and 12 bases lay between the germline ends. The germline V gene has CDR1 SGHRS and CDR2 YFSETQ. The CDR3 spells CASSLGQGIMNTEAFF. Here the CDR3 DNA reads TGCGCCAGCAGCTTGGGCCAGGGAATCATGAACACTGAAGCTTTCTTT.

The chain couples TRBV6-1 to TRBJ1-1, with TRBD1 matching 7 bases. J was trimmed by 1 base and V by 7 bases; bases with no gene match: 12. Per the germline V gene, CDR1 is MNHNS and CDR2 is SASEGT. This CDR3 spans 16 amino acids. Here the CDR3 reads CASNTPAGQPNTEAFF. CDR3 DNA: TGTGCCAGCAACACACCCGCGGGACAGCCGAACACTGAAGCTTTCTTT.

The V gene is TRBV7-6, the J gene TRBJ2-3; 11 bases match TRBD2. Trimming at V came to 5 bases and at J to 2 bases, leaving 6 bases not matched to a gene. Germline V gives CDR1 SGHVS, CDR2 FNYEAQ. The CDR3 is 16 residues long. The CDR3 sequence: CASSPHSGRDTDTQYF. For the CDR3, the DNA is TGTGCCAGCAGCCCACATAGCGGGAGGGACACAGATACGCAGTATTTT. The full variable domain, in which reference TRBV7-6 and TRBJ2-3 provide the parts outside the CDR3, is GAGVSQSPRYKVTKRGQDVALRCDPISGHVSLYWYRQALGQGPEFLTYFNYEAQQDKSGLPNDRFSAERPEGSISTLTIQRTEQRDSAMYRCASSPHSGRDTDTQYFGPGTRLTVL.

This clonotype was observed a few times. The chain carries TRBV28 and TRBJ1-5; 10 bases match TRBD1. Germline CDR1 reads MDHEN; CDR2 reads SYDVKM. J was trimmed by 0 bases and V by 8 bases; bases with no gene match: 10. The CDR3 is 17 amino acids. The CDR3 DNA reads as TGTGCCAGCGAGGGACAGGGGACGGGATATAGCAATCAGCCCCAGCATTTT. Its protein product is CASEGQGTGYSNQPQHF.

The CDR3 region has the DNA TGTGCCAGCAGGGTTGAGACTGAAGCTTTCTTT. Translated: CASRVETEAFF. The chain couples TRBV6-1 to TRBJ1-1; D remains unclear. This CDR3 region has 11 residues. Germline V gives CDR1 MNHNS, CDR2 SASEGT. Trimming took 6 bases from V and 5 from J, leaving 7 bases between them.

This clonotype was recorded at least ten times. This chain uses TRBV28 with TRBJ1-4; 7 bases map to TRBD1. CDR1 MDHEN and CDR2 SYDVKM come from the germline V gene. The CDR3 length is 15 residues. The V and J ends lost 1 base and 8 bases, in that order; junction bases with no gene match: 7. Here the CDR3 reads CASSLSGQGVEKLFF. Written as DNA, the CDR3 is TGTGCCAGCAGTTTATCGGGTCAGGGGGTCGAAAAACTGTTTTTT.

Note on this clonotype: One base away lies a much larger clone, so this may be a sequencing read error. The chain couples TRBV6-5 to TRBJ1-2, with TRBD1 matching 8 bases. The CDR3 has 15 amino acids. Germline V CDR1 and CDR2: MNHEY, SVGAGI. The V gene end was trimmed by 4 bases and the J gene end by 11 bases; junction bases not matched to a gene: 15. DNA for the CDR3: TGTGCCAGCAGTTTTCCGACAGGGGACGGTAGAAGGTACACCTTC. Translation gives CASSFPTGDGRRYTF.

This clonotype was observed a few times. This sequence joins TRBV3-1 and TRBJ1-2; D is perhaps TRBD1 (5 bases). Germline CDR1 reads LGHDT; CDR2 reads YNNKEL (reference sequence). There are 13 residues in the CDR3. V shed 3 bases and J shed 7 bases, with 12 bases lying between them. The CDR3 here is CASSQDTGTGYTF. Written as DNA, the CDR3 is TGTGCCAGCAGCCAGGACACGGGAACTGGCTACACCTTC.

The gene calls are TRBV10-3 and TRBJ1-2; 10 nucleotides match TRBD1. Germline trimming cut 6 bases from V and 4 bases from J; bases unmatched to any gene: 14. This CDR3 has 17 residues. Germline CDR1 ENHRY, CDR2 SYGVKD. CDR3 sequence: CAISPFLSRTGGYGYTF. CDR3 nucleotides: TGTGCCATCAGCCCCTTCCTCTCCCGGACAGGGGGCTATGGCTACACCTTC.

The rearrangement links TRBV6-9 to TRBJ1-4; D is possibly TRBD1 (5 bases). This CDR3 is 16 amino acids long. Per the germline V gene, CDR1 is MNHGY and CDR2 is SVAAGI. Deletions cut 3 bases from V and 3 bases from J, with 14 bases between. In DNA form, the CDR3 reads TGTGCCAGCAGTTACTCAAGGGGAGGTGCTAATGAAAAACTGTTTTTT. Translated, it gives CASSYSRGGANEKLFF.

This clonotype was recorded a few times. The genes are TRBV5-5 and TRBJ2-5, with a weak D call TRBD2 (6 bases). The germline V and J ends were trimmed by 4 bases and 2 bases, with 9 bases remaining between them. Germline lookup yields CDR1 SGHKS and CDR2 YYEKEE (reference sequence). This CDR3 contains 13 residues. The CDR3 DNA reads TGTGCCAGCAGCATCGGGGGTCAAGAGACCCAGTACTTC. Encoded protein: CASSIGGQETQYF.

This clonotype was observed a few times. This rearrangement joins TRBV10-2 to TRBJ2-7; 7 bases fit TRBD2. This CDR3 is 16 amino acids long. In germline, CDR1 is WSHSY, CDR2 SAAADI. The J segment lost 1 base and the V segment lost 3 bases, leaving 9 bases of the junction unmatched. Written as DNA, the CDR3 is TGCGCCAGCAGTGATTGGGGCGGGAGCCCTTCCTACGAGCAGTACTTC. It translates to CASSDWGGSPSYEQYF.

This clonotype was seen more than once but under ten times. The V and J genes are TRBV9 and TRBJ1-5; no clear D. CDR1 is SGDLS and CDR2 is YYNGEE in the germline V gene. Trimming took off 4 bases at V and 11 bases at J, with 16 bases between the two ends. This CDR3 is built from 13 residues. The CDR3 spells CASSPGPASAQHF. CDR3 DNA: TGTGCCAGCAGCCCAGGCCCCGCTTCCGCCCAGCATTTT.

V and J are TRBV20-1 and TRBJ2-1; 12 bases align to TRBD2. The germline gives CDR1 DFQATT, CDR2 SNEGSKA (reference sequence). The CDR3 loop spans 13 amino acids. With 5 bases clipped from V and 9 bases from J, the junction kept 5 bases outside the gene matches. The CDR3 loop reads CSAPTSGRSEQFF. CDR3 nucleotides: TGCAGTGCTCCTACTAGCGGGAGGAGTGAGCAGTTCTTC.

This clonotype has just a few counts. The V and J genes are TRBV24-1 and TRBJ1-5, with unresolved D. The length of the CDR3 is 14 residues. V gave up 5 bases and J gave up 0 bases, with 7 bases separating them. Looked up from germline, CDR1 is KGHDR and CDR2 is SFDVKD. The CDR3 spells CATSGSYSNQPQHF. The CDR3 DNA reads as TGTGCCACCAGTGGGAGTTATAGCAATCAGCCCCAGCATTTT.